One sample yielded the 29 T cell receptor beta chains listed below, sequenced in a study of cytomegalovirus exposure and HLA in healthy donors listed by TCRdb under 2017. The library was generated by the immunoSEQ multiplex PCR assay. The multiplex PCR relied on a mix of 60 forward primers for TCR Vbeta segments and 13 reverse primers for TCR Jbeta segments. TCRdb re-hosts the immuneACCESS table, in-frame sequences only. Its copies lack some clones; in the studies checked, an unresolved V gene accounts for under half of them, and the cause for the rest is not known. For this sample there are a few hundred thousand clones; over 75% appear just once. Around 0.2% of the sample is held by the ten biggest clonotypes. The sequenced sample consisted of PBMCs. The receptors shown here come from a girl aged 2 to 9 in good health and CMV-seronegative.

V gene TRBV7-9 combines with J gene TRBJ1-2, with 10 bases that match TRBD1. There are 13 residues in the CDR3. CDR1 and CDR2 from the germline V gene are SEHNR and FQNEAQ (reference sequence). Trimming removed 5 bases from V and 8 bases from J; junction bases left unmatched: 5. CDR3 amino acids: CASSAGQGRGYTF. The CDR3 nucleotides are TGTGCCAGCAGCGCGGGACAGGGGAGAGGCTACACCTTC.

This rearrangement joins TRBV19 to TRBJ2-1, with D possibly being TRBD2 (6 bases). Germline V CDR1 and CDR2: LNHDA, SQIVND (reference sequence). V was clipped by 10 bases and J by 0 bases, with 13 bases between them. The CDR3 has 14 amino acids. The CDR3 spells CATRGESSYNEQFF. CDR3 in DNA: TGTGCCACGCGCGGGGAGAGCTCCTACAATGAGCAGTTCTTC.

This chain connects TRBV7-9 to TRBJ2-1, with 7 bases fitting TRBD1. The germline V gene has CDR1 SEHNR and CDR2 FQNEAQ (reference sequence). This CDR3 contains 14 residues. The trim removed 3 bases at V and 6 bases at J, leaving 5 bases unmatched. CDR3 nucleotide sequence: TGTGCCAGCAGCTTCGGACAGGCCCTCAATGAGCAGTTCTTC. It encodes CASSFGQALNEQFF.

The chain joins TRBV29-1 to TRBJ2-2; D remains ambiguous. Trimming removed 4 bases at V and 1 base at J, with 7 bases between. This CDR3 spans 13 amino acids. Germline lookup yields CDR1 SQVTM and CDR2 ANQGSEA. The CDR3 sequence is CSVVPRNTGELFF. The CDR3 nucleotides read TGCAGCGTTGTGCCCAGGAACACCGGGGAGCTGTTTTTT.

The chain links TRBV7-9 to TRBJ1-1, with D perhaps matching TRBD1 (6 bases). Trimming removed 3 bases from V and 5 bases from J, with 16 bases in between. Germline V gene lookup returns CDR1 SEHNR and CDR2 FQNEAQ (reference sequence). The CDR3 has 15 amino acids. The CDR3 reads CASSLGGASRTEAFF. CDR3 DNA sequence: TGTGCCAGCAGCTTGGGGGGGGCTTCAAGGACTGAAGCTTTCTTT. The complete variable domain, with remaining parts taken from reference TRBV7-9 and TRBJ1-1, reads DTGVSQNPRHKITKRGQNVTFRCDPISEHNRLYWYRQTLGQGPEFLTYFQNEAQLEKSRLLSDRFSAERPKGSFSTLEIQRTEQGDSAMYLCASSLGGASRTEAFFGQGTRLTVV.

The chain uses TRBV13 and TRBJ2-7; the match to TRBD2 covers 11 bases. CDR3 length equals 18 residues. Looked up from germline, CDR1 is PRHDT and CDR2 is FYEKMQ (reference sequence). The V segment lost 0 bases and the J segment 4 bases; nucleotides outside the gene matches: 11. The chain's CDR3 is CASSLGVTSGAVGYEQYF. CDR3 sequence (DNA): TGTGCCAGCAGCTTAGGCGTGACTAGCGGGGCCGTGGGGTACGAGCAGTACTTC. The variable domain in full, with the rest retrieved from reference TRBV13 and TRBJ2-7, is AAGVIQSPRHLIKEKRETATLKCYPIPRHDTVYWYQQGPGQDPQFLISFYEKMQSDKGSIPDRFSAQQFSDYHSELNMSSLELGDSALYFCASSLGVTSGAVGYEQYFGPGTRLTVT.

The rearrangement links TRBV4-2 to TRBJ2-3, with D tentatively TRBD2 (6 bases). Trimming shortened V by 1 base and J by 2 bases, and 10 bases separated the two germline ends. The V gene's germline CDR1 is LGHNA and CDR2 YNFKEQ. The CDR3 is 15 residues long. Written as DNA, the CDR3 is TGTGCCAGCAGCCAAGGAGCGGGCCCCACAGATACGCAGTATTTT. Its translation: CASSQGAGPTDTQYF.

The chain carries TRBV6-1 and TRBJ2-7; possibly TRBD1 for D (5 bases). V lost 8 bases and J 1 base, leaving 12 bases between the germline ends. The CDR3 contains 13 residues. Germline CDR1 is MNHNS and CDR2 is SASEGT. CDR3 in DNA: TGTGCCAGCTGGGCGACAGCTTCCTACGAGCAGTACTTC. Its translation: CASWATASYEQYF.

The chain carries TRBV18 and TRBJ2-7; 8 positions match TRBD2. Germline V gene lookup returns CDR1 KGHSH and CDR2 LQKENI. V lost 4 bases, J lost 3 bases, and 5 bases stayed unmatched. The CDR3 spans 14 residues. CDR3 in DNA: TGTGCCAGCTCACAACTAGCGGACGACTACGAGCAGTACTTC. Amino acids: CASSQLADDYEQYF.

The rearrangement links TRBV6-1 to TRBJ2-7, with TRBD2 matching over 8 bases. This CDR3 spans 14 amino acids. From germline, CDR1 is MNHNS and CDR2 SASEGT. Germline trimming cut 3 bases from V and 6 bases from J; bases unmatched to any gene: 7. The CDR3, as DNA: TGTGCCAGCAGTGACGTCCGGGAGGGCCGCGAGCAGTACTTC. Its translation: CASSDVREGREQYF.

The CDR3: CASSPRGARTEAFF. Written as DNA, the CDR3 is TGTGCCAGCAGCCCCAGGGGGGCGCGGACTGAAGCTTTCTTT. The rearrangement joins TRBV14 to TRBJ1-1; 7 nucleotides align to TRBD1. CDR1 and CDR2 from the germline V gene are SGHDN and FVKESK. This CDR3 spans 14 amino acids. Trimming removed 4 bases from V and 5 bases from J; junction bases left unmatched: 7. The full variable domain, its missing parts supplied by reference TRBV14 and TRBJ1-1, is EAGVTQFPSHSVIEKGQTVTLRCDPISGHDNLYWYRRVMGKEIKFLLHFVKESKQDESGMPNNRFLAERTGGTYSTLKVQPAELEDSGVYFCASSPRGARTEAFFGQGTRLTVV.

The V and J genes are TRBV19 and TRBJ1-1, with D uncertain. CDR1 is LNHDA, CDR2 SQIVND, per germline (reference sequence). Trimming stripped 1 base from V and 0 bases from J, with 15 bases between. The CDR3 contains 17 residues. The CDR3, as DNA: TGTGCCAGTAGTATAGGGGCTTGGCTGTTATTGAACACTGAAGCTTTCTTT. Translation gives CASSIGAWLLLNTEAFF.

A remark on this clone: Distinct nucleotide sequences in the sample also encode this CDR3. The V and J genes are TRBV10-3 and TRBJ1-6; perhaps TRBD1 as D (5 bases). V gave up 8 bases and J gave up 3 bases, with 14 bases separating them. Germline V gives CDR1 ENHRY, CDR2 SYGVKD. This CDR3 has 15 amino acids. The CDR3 DNA follows: TGTGCCATCTCAACAGGCTCTAGCTATAATTCACCCCTCCACTTT. Translating gives CAISTGSSYNSPLHF.

V gene TRBV12-2 combines with J gene TRBJ1-2; whether TRBD1, the table's D call, matches the DNA was not checked. TRBV12-2 is labeled a pseudogene. The CDR3 contains 16 residues. The CDR3 sequence: CASRLSTHGQGASNTF. The CDR3 DNA is TGTGCAAGTCGCCTAAGTACCCATGGACAGGGGGCGAGCAACACCTTC.

V and J are TRBV5-1 and TRBJ1-3, with D tentatively TRBD1 (6 bases). CDR3 length: 14 amino acids. Deletions cut 0 bases from V and 4 bases from J, with 8 bases between. Germline CDR1 and CDR2: SGHRS and YFSETQ. The DNA for the CDR3 is TGCGCCAGCAGCTTGGGGGACATCGGAAACACCATATATTTT. Its translation is CASSLGDIGNTIYF.

The chain employs TRBV5-4 and TRBJ2-5, with D perhaps matching TRBD1 (6 bases). V was cut by 2 bases and J by 5 bases, with 13 bases left in between. Germline CDR1 is SGHNT and CDR2 is YYREEE (reference sequence). The CDR3 runs 14 residues. The CDR3, as DNA: TGTGCCAGCAGCTTACAGGGAGTAGGGGAGACCCAGTACTTC. Its translation is CASSLQGVGETQYF. The complete variable domain, with remaining parts taken from reference TRBV5-4 and TRBJ2-5, reads ETGVTQSPTHLIKTRGQQVTLRCSSQSGHNTVSWYQQALGQGPQFIFQYYREEENGRGNFPPRFSGLQFPNYSSELNVNALELDDSALYLCASSLQGVGETQYFGPGTRLLVL.

The genes are TRBV5-1 and TRBJ2-3; 12 nucleotides align to TRBD1. After removal of 3 bases from V and 4 bases from J, the junction contained 9 bases not matched to a gene. From germline, CDR1 is SGHRS and CDR2 YFSETQ. This CDR3 region has 17 residues. This chain's CDR3 is CASSSQPGQGASDTQYF. Written as DNA, the CDR3 is TGCGCCAGCAGCTCCCAACCGGGACAGGGGGCTTCAGATACGCAGTATTTT.

The chain links TRBV19 to TRBJ2-1, with D unclear. V shed 1 base and J shed 0 bases, with 10 bases lying between them. Germline V gene sequence: CDR1 LNHDA, CDR2 SQIVND (reference sequence). The CDR3 has 16 residues. CDR3 loop: CASSIGVSLSYNEQFF. In DNA form, the CDR3 reads TGTGCCAGTAGTATAGGTGTGAGTCTCTCCTACAATGAGCAGTTCTTC.

The rearrangement uses TRBV6-5 and TRBJ1-5; D is unclear. The CDR3 contains 14 residues. Trimming stripped 6 bases from V and 2 bases from J, with 11 bases between. Germline assignment: CDR1 MNHEY and CDR2 SVGAGI. CDR3: CASSWALGNQPQHF. The CDR3 DNA follows: TGTGCCAGCAGCTGGGCCCTTGGCAATCAGCCCCAGCATTTT.

This clone appeared once. The CDR3 spells CASGQDRPNRWANVLTF. Written as DNA, the CDR3 is TGTGCCAGCGGTCAAGACAGGCCCAATAGGTGGGCCAACGTCCTGACTTTC. This chain joins TRBV6-1 and TRBJ2-6; a weak D match, TRBD1 (6 bases). Germline V gene lookup returns CDR1 MNHNS and CDR2 SASEGT. This CDR3 is built from 17 residues. The ends were cut back, 8 bases at V and 5 bases at J, with 22 bases in the middle.

The chain uses TRBV15 and TRBJ1-1; D is possibly TRBD1 (6 bases). This CDR3 region has 15 residues. Germline-derived CDR1 and CDR2 are LNHNV and YYDKDF (reference sequence). V was cut by 2 bases and J by 1 base, with 11 bases left in between. The CDR3 here is CATSRKTGPNTEAFF. CDR3 DNA sequence: TGTGCCACCAGCAGAAAGACAGGACCGAACACTGAAGCTTTCTTT. The full variable domain, rest sourced from reference TRBV15 and TRBJ1-1, is DAMVIQNPRYQVTQFGKPVTLSCSQTLNHNVMYWYQQKSSQAPKLLFHYYDKDFNNEADTPDNFQSRRPNTSFCFLDIRSPGLGDTAMYLCATSRKTGPNTEAFFGQGTRLTVV.

The chain carries TRBV14 and TRBJ2-5; the D is unclear. With 0 bases removed from V and 7 bases from J, the gap between germline ends came to 6 bases. The germline gives CDR1 SGHDN, CDR2 FVKESK. The CDR3 runs to 12 residues. CDR3 loop: CASSQDGRTQYF. The CDR3 DNA sequence: TGTGCCAGCAGCCAAGATGGTAGGACCCAGTACTTC.

This rearrangement joins TRBV5-4 to TRBJ2-5, with D perhaps TRBD2 (5 bases). V dropped 2 bases and J dropped 5 bases, with 10 bases sitting between them. The CDR3 spans 13 residues. Per the germline V gene, CDR1 is SGHNT and CDR2 is YYREEE (reference sequence). The chain's CDR3 is CASSFGNVETQYF. The CDR3 region has the DNA TGTGCCAGCAGCTTCGGGAACGTCGAGACCCAGTACTTC.

The V and J genes are TRBV7-2 and TRBJ2-3; D is undetermined. Germline V gene sequence: CDR1 SGHTA, CDR2 FQGNSA. The ends were cut back, 5 bases at V and 0 bases at J, with 12 bases in the middle. The CDR3 sequence is 15 residues long. The CDR3 DNA follows: TGTGCCAGCAGCCTATCGATCTCGAGCACAGATACGCAGTATTTT. The encoded protein is CASSLSISSTDTQYF.

The genes are TRBV5-8 and TRBJ2-5, with 7 bases fitting TRBD2. Gene TRBJ2-7 matches the end of the DNA better, so the J call may be wrong. The CDR3 is made up of 15 amino acids. Germline V gives CDR1 SGHTS, CDR2 YDEGEE. The CDR3: CASSGEAGSSYEQYF. In DNA, the CDR3 is TGTGCCAGCAGCGGAGAAGCGGGAAGCTCCTACGAGCAGTACTTC.

The chain carries TRBV25-1 and TRBJ1-2; tentatively, D is TRBD1 (5 bases). V lost 3 bases and J lost 6, with 17 bases in between. The CDR3 is 15 amino acids. In germline, CDR1 is MGHDK, CDR2 SYGVNS. DNA for the CDR3: TGTGCCAGCAGTGAGACCACAGGCTACCAGGATGGCTACACCTTC. It yields the protein CASSETTGYQDGYTF.

The V and J genes are TRBV5-1 and TRBJ2-7; D might be TRBD2 (5 bases). This CDR3 comprises 14 residues. V lost 4 bases to trimming and J lost 6 bases, with 17 bases between them. Germline V CDR1 and CDR2: SGHRS, YFSETQ. CDR3 coding DNA: TGCGCCAGCAGCCTGACACTCCAGAGCGGCGAGCAGTACTTC. It is translated as CASSLTLQSGEQYF.

V and J are TRBV18 and TRBJ1-1; D is perhaps TRBD1 (5 bases). This CDR3 has 15 residues. V lost 6 bases to trimming and J lost 0 bases, with 14 bases between them. CDR1 is KGHSH and CDR2 is LQKENI in the germline V gene. The CDR3 bases are TGTGCCAGCTCGGTCGCGGGGCCCATGAACACTGAAGCTTTCTTT. Translated: CASSVAGPMNTEAFF.

CDR3 sequence (DNA): TGTGCCAGCAGTGAAATCTTCTTGCAGGGGCCCAACTATGGCTACACCTTC. Its protein is CASSEIFLQGPNYGYTF. V is TRBV6-1 and J is TRBJ1-2; D perhaps matches TRBD1 (6 bases). The CDR3 sequence is 17 residues long. V lost 2 bases to trimming and J lost 2 bases, with 18 bases between them. Germline V lookup: CDR1 MNHNS, CDR2 SASEGT.